These 32 T cell receptor beta chains were sequenced from one sample in a study of T-cell reconstitution after alpha-beta-depleted transplantation in children. The authors prepared the TCRbeta library with unique molecular identifiers. TCRdb itself ran the PCR reads through MiXCR, one entry per CDR3 protein. This table holds under 85,000 distinct CDR3 sequences, approximately 18% found once. Sequencing was performed on PBMCs, mostly from graft donor cells, taken 360 days after TCRalphabeta/CD19-depleted stem cell transplant. All receptors come from a male patient aged 2-10 years who had a stem cell transplant for acute lymphoblastic leukemia, so the T cells may come from the graft donor.

The chain joins TRBV20-1 to TRBJ2-7, with D possibly being TRBD1 or TRBD2 (5 bases each). CDR3 length: 13 amino acids. V was pared by 1 base and J by 0 bases, with 7 bases between. Germline CDR1 and CDR2: DFQATT and SNEGSKA (reference sequence). The CDR3 coding sequence is TGCAGTGCTAGAGGGGGGAGCTCCTACGAGCAGTACTTC. It codes for CSARGGSSYEQYF.

The chain couples TRBV12-3 or TRBV12-4 to TRBJ2-2; 10 positions match TRBD1. V lost 5 bases, J lost 7 bases, and 4 bases stayed unmatched. There are 14 residues in the CDR3. The CDR3 sequence: CASSATGGHGELFF. The CDR3 coding sequence is TGTGCCAGCAGTGCGACAGGGGGCCACGGGGAGCTGTTTTTT.

The V and J genes are TRBV20-1 and TRBJ2-7, with D perhaps TRBD2 (5 bases). Germline V gene sequence: CDR1 DFQATT, CDR2 SNEGSKA (reference sequence). The CDR3 is made up of 12 amino acids. With 3 bases removed from V and 4 bases from J, the gap between germline ends came to 10 bases. CDR3 DNA sequence: TGCAGTGCTAGCCGAACTAGATACGAGCAGTACTTC. This gives the protein CSASRTRYEQYF.

The chain couples TRBV5-1 to TRBJ2-3; 10 bases align to TRBD2. The CDR3 totals 16 residues. The ends lost 0 bases at V and 1 base at J; junction bases unmatched: 2. Germline assignment: CDR1 SGHRS and CDR2 YFSETQ. CDR3 bases: TGCGCCAGCAGCTTGGGCAGCGGGGGGGGCACAGATACGCAGTATTTT. Translating gives CASSLGSGGGTDTQYF.

This chain links TRBV7-9 with TRBJ2-7, with 10 bases fitting TRBD2. Trimming took 5 bases from V and 1 from J; bases not matched to a gene: 8. CDR3 length: 16 amino acids. Germline V CDR1 and CDR2: SEHNR, FQNEAQ (reference sequence). CDR3 DNA sequence: TGTGCCAGCAGCCACAGCGGGAGGGCCTCTTCCTACGAGCAGTACTTC. This gives the protein CASSHSGRASSYEQYF.

The chain joins TRBV5-1 to TRBJ1-2; 8 bases are shared with TRBD1. Germline CDR1 and CDR2: SGHRS and YFSETQ. CDR3 length equals 16 residues. After removal of 2 bases from V and 7 bases from J, the junction contained 13 bases not matched to a gene. CDR3 sequence (DNA): TGCGCCAGCAGCTTCCATCCGACAGGGGAGATTGGTGGCTACACCTTC. It is translated as CASSFHPTGEIGGYTF.

This clonotype was detected a few times. The gene calls are TRBV3-1 and TRBJ2-7, with 9 bases that match TRBD2. Trimming at V came to 3 bases and at J to 6 bases, leaving 9 bases not matched to a gene. Germline CDR1 reads LGHDT; CDR2 reads YNNKEL (reference sequence). The CDR3 contains 15 residues. CDR3 protein: CASSQSLWTSAEQYF. Here the CDR3 DNA reads TGTGCCAGCAGCCAGTCCCTCTGGACTAGCGCCGAGCAGTACTTC.

This clonotype has just a few counts. The chain combines TRBV11-2 with TRBJ2-5; TRBD2 matches 9 bases. Trimming removed 5 bases from V and 2 bases from J; junction bases left unmatched: 12. Germline lookup yields CDR1 SGHAT and CDR2 FQNNGV. The CDR3 is 17 amino acids. Here the CDR3 DNA reads TGTGCCAGCAGCCAATCGAAGGGGCGGGAGGGTCAAGAGACCCAGTACTTC. This sequence encodes CASSQSKGREGQETQYF.

This sequence joins TRBV5-1 and TRBJ1-1; no clear D gene. The CDR3 consists of 13 residues. Deletions cut 1 base from V and 3 bases from J, with 7 bases between. Germline V gene data show CDR1 as SGHRS and CDR2 as YFSETQ. The DNA of the CDR3 is TGCGCCAGCAGCTTGAAGTCGGACACTGAAGCTTTCTTT. Protein product: CASSLKSDTEAFF. Drawing the rest from reference TRBV5-1 and TRBJ1-1, the complete variable domain is KAGVTQTPRYLIKTRGQQVTLSCSPISGHRSVSWYQQTPGQGLQFLFEYFSETQRNKGNFPGRFSGRQFSNSRSEMNVSTLELGDSALYLCASSLKSDTEAFFGQGTRLTVV.

This clonotype was seen a few times. The J gene is TRBJ2-7, the V gene TRBV6-1; 7 bases line up with TRBD1. V was clipped by 6 bases and J by 3 bases; unmatched bases: 8. This CDR3 comprises 14 residues. CDR1 and CDR2 (germline): MNHNS, SASEGT. The CDR3 protein is CASRGQESYYEQYF. The DNA for the CDR3 is TGTGCCAGCAGAGGACAGGAGAGTTACTACGAGCAGTACTTC.

This clonotype has a count of ten or more. The chain carries TRBV12-3 or TRBV12-4 and TRBJ2-7; maybe TRBD1 (6 bases). This CDR3 spans 13 amino acids. The V gene lost 2 bases and the J gene lost 3 bases, with 8 bases spanning the gap. CDR3 in DNA: TGTGCCAGCAGTTTAAACAGGGTCTACGAGCAGTACTTC. This sequence encodes CASSLNRVYEQYF.

The rearrangement uses TRBV28 and TRBJ2-1; D gene unclear. Between the trimmed V and J ends, which lost 6 bases and 0 bases, there was a span of 12 bases. The CDR3 extends over 15 amino acids. Germline V gene sequence: CDR1 MDHEN, CDR2 SYDVKM. The CDR3 reads CASSLGPSSYNEQFF. In DNA, the CDR3 is TGTGCCAGCAGCCTCGGGCCCAGCTCCTACAATGAGCAGTTCTTC.

This chain connects TRBV7-9 to TRBJ2-1; D is perhaps TRBD1 or TRBD2 (6 bases each). CDR1 is SEHNR and CDR2 is FQNEAQ in the germline V gene (reference sequence). The CDR3 is 16 amino acids. Trimming removed 2 bases at V and 10 bases at J, with 21 bases between. In DNA form, the CDR3 reads TGTGCCAGCAGCTTAAAAGTGCGGGCCGGGGGCCGCGAGCAGTTCTTC. Its protein is CASSLKVRAGGREQFF. Full variable domain (missing parts from reference TRBV7-9 and TRBJ2-1): DTGVSQNPRHKITKRGQNVTFRCDPISEHNRLYWYRQTLGQGPEFLTYFQNEAQLEKSRLLSDRFSAERPKGSFSTLEIQRTEQGDSAMYLCASSLKVRAGGREQFFGPGTRLTVL.

This clonotype was picked up many times. The V and J genes are TRBV7-9 and TRBJ2-7; 8 nucleotides line up with TRBD2. The germline V gene encodes CDR1 SEHNR and CDR2 FQNEAQ (reference sequence). The CDR3 is made up of 14 amino acids. V was pared by 3 bases and J by 3 bases, with 4 bases of the junction left unmatched. CDR3 coding DNA: TGTGCCAGCAGCTTTAGCGGGACTATCTACGAGCAGTACTTC. The encoded protein is CASSFSGTIYEQYF.

This clonotype has ten or more counts. The chain employs TRBV20-1 and TRBJ2-1, with 8 bases that match TRBD2. The CDR3 has 14 residues. The V gene end was trimmed by 6 bases and the J gene end by 5 bases; junction bases not matched to a gene: 9. CDR1 and CDR2 from the germline V gene are DFQATT and SNEGSKA (reference sequence). Here the CDR3 DNA reads TGCAGTGCCAGGTGGCTAGCGGGTAACAATGAGCAGTTCTTC. Translated, it gives CSARWLAGNNEQFF.

The table lists this clonotype with many counts. The V and J genes are TRBV5-1 and TRBJ1-1; 7 nucleotides match TRBD1. Germline CDR1 reads SGHRS; CDR2 reads YFSETQ. The trim removed 4 bases at V and 3 bases at J, leaving 6 bases unmatched. The CDR3 is made up of 14 amino acids. CDR3: CASSIGQADTEAFF. CDR3 in DNA: TGCGCCAGCAGCATAGGACAGGCAGACACTGAAGCTTTCTTT.

J is TRBJ2-2 and V is TRBV30; D is unresolved. Germline loops: CDR1 GTSNPN, CDR2 SVGIG (reference sequence). The CDR3 covers 12 residues. The germline V and J ends were trimmed by 0 bases and 4 bases, with 3 bases remaining between them. DNA for the CDR3: TGTGCCTGGAGTGTACCCACCGGGGAGCTGTTTTTT. Protein sequence: CAWSVPTGELFF.

This clonotype was detected only a few times. The genes are TRBV3-1 and TRBJ2-2; 7 bases match TRBD2. J gave up 8 bases and V 1 base, and 13 bases lay outside the gene matches. The CDR3 loop spans 17 amino acids. The germline V gene has CDR1 LGHDT and CDR2 YNNKEL (reference sequence). The CDR3 region has the DNA TGTGCCAGCAGCCAAGCTATTTGGACTAGAAGAGTAGGGGAGCTGTTTTTT. Residues: CASSQAIWTRRVGELFF.

Written as DNA, the CDR3 is TGTGCCAGCAGCCAAAACTCTGGGGGCGGGGAGCAGTACTTC. It translates to CASSQNSGGGEQYF. V gene TRBV3-1 combines with J gene TRBJ2-7; the D gene is possibly TRBD1 (6 bases). V was clipped by 2 bases and J by 7 bases, with 15 bases between them. Germline V lookup: CDR1 LGHDT, CDR2 YNNKEL (reference sequence). The CDR3 consists of 14 residues.

This clonotype was seen more than once but under ten times. V is TRBV7-8 and J is TRBJ2-1; 11 nucleotides agree with TRBD1. The germline gives CDR1 SGHVS, CDR2 FQNEAQ. This CDR3 is 13 amino acids long. The CDR3 protein is CSVDRGLYNEQFF. Here the CDR3 DNA reads TGTTCCGTGGACAGGGGGCTCTACAATGAGCAGTTCTTC. Full variable domain (rest looked up from reference TRBV7-8 and TRBJ2-1): GAGVSQSPRYKVAKRGQDVALRCDPISGHVSLFWYQQALGQGPEFLTYFQNEAQLDKSGLPSDRFFAERPEGSVSTLKIQRTQQEDSAVYLCSVDRGLYNEQFFGPGTRLTVL.

The J gene is TRBJ2-2, the V gene TRBV10-3; the match to TRBD2 covers 8 bases. The CDR3 is 14 residues long. CDR1 and CDR2 (germline): ENHRY, SYGVKD. Trimming removed 10 bases from V and 7 bases from J; junction bases left unmatched: 11. DNA for the CDR3: TGTGCCACAAAGCGGGAGAGTGTTGACGGGGAGCTGTTTTTT. Protein sequence: CATKRESVDGELFF.

This clonotype appeared a few times. The chain joins TRBV5-1 to TRBJ2-1; D is perhaps TRBD2 (7 bases). The CDR3 is 15 amino acids. Germline V gene sequence: CDR1 SGHRS, CDR2 YFSETQ. V gave up 4 bases and J gave up 4 bases, with 15 bases separating them. CDR3 in DNA: TGCGCCAGCAGCCCGAACGGGGGGCCGTACAATGAGCAGTTCTTC. It translates to CASSPNGGPYNEQFF. The complete variable domain, with remaining parts taken from reference TRBV5-1 and TRBJ2-1, reads KAGVTQTPRYLIKTRGQQVTLSCSPISGHRSVSWYQQTPGQGLQFLFEYFSETQRNKGNFPGRFSGRQFSNSRSEMNVSTLELGDSALYLCASSPNGGPYNEQFFGPGTRLTVL.

This clonotype was found a few times. The chain employs TRBV27 and TRBJ2-3; D unresolved. The germline CDR1 and CDR2 sequences are MNHEY and SMNVEV (reference sequence). V was pared by 5 bases and J by 4 bases, with 10 bases between. The CDR3 loop spans 13 amino acids. The CDR3 loop is CASSHRVADTQYF. CDR3 DNA: TGTGCCAGCAGTCACCGGGTGGCAGATACGCAGTATTTT.

This rearrangement joins TRBV5-1 to TRBJ1-6; D unclear. V lost 4 bases, J lost 5 bases, and 7 bases lay in between. The CDR3 loop spans 13 amino acids. CDR1 SGHRS and CDR2 YFSETQ come from the germline V gene. This CDR3 reads CASSGTNNSPLHF. The CDR3 DNA follows: TGCGCCAGCAGCGGAACTAATAATTCACCCCTCCACTTT.

As concerns this clonotype: At one end, the junction sequence differs from germline, possibly due to a read error. V usage is TRBV6-2 or TRBV6-3 and J usage is TRBJ1-5, with 8 positions matching TRBD1. CDR1 is MNHEY and CDR2 is SVGEGT in the germline V gene. This CDR3 is built from 14 residues. CDR3 amino acids: CASKGTGFNQPQHF. In DNA, the CDR3 is TGTGCCAGCAAGGGGACAGGTTTTAATCAACCCCAGCATTTT.

Only a few counts were recorded for this clonotype. The gene calls are TRBV6-5 and TRBJ1-2; 8 bases match TRBD1. The germline V gene has CDR1 MNHEY and CDR2 SVGAGI. The CDR3 is 16 amino acids. J was trimmed by 2 bases and V by 0 bases; bases with no gene match: 5. The CDR3 DNA sequence: TGTGCCAGCAGTTACTCCCGGGACAGGAAAAACTATGGCTACACCTTC. Protein: CASSYSRDRKNYGYTF.

The V gene is TRBV4-1, the J gene TRBJ2-2, with 7 bases lining up with TRBD2. Trimming removed 7 bases from V and 3 bases from J; junction bases left unmatched: 5. CDR3 size: 14 residues. From germline, CDR1 is MGHRA and CDR2 YSYEKL. The DNA for the CDR3 is TGCGCCAGCAAGAGGGAGGGCTACACCGGGGAGCTGTTTTTT. This encodes CASKREGYTGELFF.

This clonotype was recorded a few times. The gene calls are TRBV5-1 and TRBJ1-1; 8 positions match TRBD1. From germline, CDR1 is SGHRS and CDR2 YFSETQ. Trimming removed 0 bases from V and 3 bases from J; junction bases left unmatched: 4. The CDR3 is 15 amino acids. CDR3 in DNA: TGCGCCAGCAGCTTGGGTGGGACAGGATACACTGAAGCTTTCTTT. Encoded protein: CASSLGGTGYTEAFF.

In this sample, this clonotype turned up once. A clone one base away is much larger, so this may be a read error. The chain has TRBV7-9 and TRBJ2-1; D is unresolved. CDR3 size: 13 residues. The germline V gene encodes CDR1 SEHNR and CDR2 FQNEAQ (reference sequence). DNA for the CDR3: TGTGCCAGCAGCTTCTCCCACTACACTGAGCAGTTCTTC. It encodes CASSFSHYTEQFF.

This chain links TRBV20-1 with TRBJ2-1; D may be TRBD2 (6 bases). There are 14 residues in the CDR3. The germline V gene encodes CDR1 DFQATT and CDR2 SNEGSKA (reference sequence). CDR3 sequence: CRASGLRSYNEQFF. Here the CDR3 DNA reads TGCAGAGCAAGTGGACTACGCTCCTACAATGAGCAGTTCTTC.

The V gene is TRBV20-1, the J gene TRBJ2-3; D is uncertain. The V and J ends lost 0 bases and 2 bases respectively, with 3 bases between them. The CDR3 consists of 12 residues. CDR1 is DFQATT, CDR2 SNEGSKA, per germline (reference sequence). CDR3 DNA sequence: TGCAGTGCTAGAGATCCCACAGATACGCAGTATTTT. Its protein is CSARDPTDTQYF.

V and J are TRBV5-1 and TRBJ1-1; TRBD1 might be the D (5 bases). The CDR3 extends over 12 amino acids. The germline V gene encodes CDR1 SGHRS and CDR2 YFSETQ. Between the trimmed V and J ends, which lost 7 bases and 6 bases, there was a span of 13 bases. The CDR3 is CASGDGAAEAFF. DNA of the CDR3: TGCGCCAGCGGGGACGGAGCAGCTGAAGCTTTCTTT.